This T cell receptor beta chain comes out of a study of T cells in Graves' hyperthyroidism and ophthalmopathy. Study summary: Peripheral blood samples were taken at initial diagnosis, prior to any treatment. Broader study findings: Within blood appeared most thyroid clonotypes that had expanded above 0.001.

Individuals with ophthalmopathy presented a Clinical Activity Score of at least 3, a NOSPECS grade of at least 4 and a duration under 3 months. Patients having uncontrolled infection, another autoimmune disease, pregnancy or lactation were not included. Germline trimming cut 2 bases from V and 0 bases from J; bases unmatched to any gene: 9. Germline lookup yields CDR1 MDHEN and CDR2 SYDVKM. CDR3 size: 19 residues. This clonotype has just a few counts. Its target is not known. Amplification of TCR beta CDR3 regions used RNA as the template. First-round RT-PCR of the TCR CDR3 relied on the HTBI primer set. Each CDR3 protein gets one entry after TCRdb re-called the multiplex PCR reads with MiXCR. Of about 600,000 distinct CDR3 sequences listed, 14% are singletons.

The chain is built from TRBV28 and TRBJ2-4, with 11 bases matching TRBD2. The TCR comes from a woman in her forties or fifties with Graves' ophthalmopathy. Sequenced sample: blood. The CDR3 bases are TGTGCCAGCAGTTTAGCGGTAGCGGGAGGGCCGGGAGCCAAAAACATTCAGTACTTC. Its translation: CASSLAVAGGPGAKNIQYF.